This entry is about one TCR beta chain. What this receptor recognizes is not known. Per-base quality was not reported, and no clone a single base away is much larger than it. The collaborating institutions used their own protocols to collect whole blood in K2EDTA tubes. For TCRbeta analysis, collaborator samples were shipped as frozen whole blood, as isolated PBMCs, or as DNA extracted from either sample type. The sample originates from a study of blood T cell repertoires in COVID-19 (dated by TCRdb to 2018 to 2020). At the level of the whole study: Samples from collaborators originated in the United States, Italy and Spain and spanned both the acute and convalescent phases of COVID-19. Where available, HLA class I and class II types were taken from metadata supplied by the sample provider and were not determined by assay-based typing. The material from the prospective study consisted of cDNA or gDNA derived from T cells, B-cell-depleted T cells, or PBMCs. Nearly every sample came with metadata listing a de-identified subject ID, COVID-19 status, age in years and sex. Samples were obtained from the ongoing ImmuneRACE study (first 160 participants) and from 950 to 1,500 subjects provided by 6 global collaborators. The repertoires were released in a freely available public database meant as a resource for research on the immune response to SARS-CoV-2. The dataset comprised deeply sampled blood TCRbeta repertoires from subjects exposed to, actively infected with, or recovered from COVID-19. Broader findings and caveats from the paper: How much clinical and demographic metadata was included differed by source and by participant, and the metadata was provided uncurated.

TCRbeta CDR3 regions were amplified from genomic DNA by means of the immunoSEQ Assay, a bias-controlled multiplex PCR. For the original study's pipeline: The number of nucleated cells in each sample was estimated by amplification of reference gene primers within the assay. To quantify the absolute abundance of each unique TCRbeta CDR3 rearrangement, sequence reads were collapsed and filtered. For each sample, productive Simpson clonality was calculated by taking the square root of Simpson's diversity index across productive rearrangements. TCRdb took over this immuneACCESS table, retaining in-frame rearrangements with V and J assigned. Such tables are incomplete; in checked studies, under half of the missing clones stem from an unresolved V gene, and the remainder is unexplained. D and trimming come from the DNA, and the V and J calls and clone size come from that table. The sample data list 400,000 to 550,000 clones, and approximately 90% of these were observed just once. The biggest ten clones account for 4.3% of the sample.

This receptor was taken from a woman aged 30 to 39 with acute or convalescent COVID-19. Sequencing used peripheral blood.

The nucleotide sequence is TGTGCCAGCAGTTACTCCAGGGTTGAGGAGCTGTTTTTT. Its amino acids are CASSYSRVEELFF. Recombination connected TRBV6-5 to TRBJ2-2; TRBD1 might be the D gene, on 5 matching bases. The germline V gene sets CDR1 to MNHEY and CDR2 to SVGAGI. The CDR3 runs 13 residues from the cysteine to the phenylalanine. The read is trimmed to its CDR3 DNA, 39 bases read in frame from base 1. The trim is 0 bases for V and 10 bases for J, with a gap of 9 bases between the germline ends.